The TCR beta chain under discussion was sequenced for a study of OX40 agonist ivuxolimab in advanced cancers. Whole-study context: Patients treated during dose escalation were battling hepatocellular carcinoma, melanoma, renal cell or head and neck cancer. Three partial responders included one hepatocellular carcinoma patient and two cutaneous melanoma patients.

Assay: immunoSEQ multiplex PCR; the TCRdb copy retains only in-frame clones and omits some. The repertoire holds roughly 69,000 clones, with about 89% as singletons. Blood was sampled at baseline, cycle 4 day 1, and cycle 7 day 1. The CDR3 totals 14 residues. Germline-derived CDR1 and CDR2 are SGHAT and FQNNGV. The V gene lost 4 bases and the J gene lost 1 base, with 7 bases spanning the gap. This receptor was obtained from an adult with an advanced solid tumor such as melanoma, head and neck, liver or kidney cancer. The rearrangement joins TRBV11-2 to TRBJ2-2; unclear D gene. The sequences come from CD4+ or CD8+ T cells sorted from blood, collected in a trial of the OX40 agonist ivuxolimab. CDR3 region: CASSWAENTGELFF. In DNA, the CDR3 is TGTGCCAGCAGCTGGGCGGAGAACACCGGGGAGCTGTTTTTT. The variable domain in full, with the rest retrieved from reference TRBV11-2 and TRBJ2-2, is EAGVAQSPRYKIIEKRQSVAFWCNPISGHATLYWYQQILGQGPKLLIQFQNNGVVDDSQLPKDRFSAERLKGVDSTLKIQPAKLEDSAVYLCASSWAENTGELFFGEGSRLTVL.